This T cell receptor beta chain was captured by sequencing in a study of shared clonotypes between healthy human individuals. In germline, CDR1 is MNHEY, CDR2 SMNVEV (reference sequence). The CDR3 sequence is 17 residues long. V shed 0 bases and J shed 0 bases, with 13 bases lying between them. It was CD45RO-negative cells, positively selected for CCR7, that made up naive CD8 cells, with terminally differentiated effector memory CD45RA+ cells excluded. The assay was immunoSEQ multiplex PCR, and TCRdb's table has in-frame clones only and misses some. The sample gives approximately 2,200,000 clones, more than 85% of which show up once; 1.5% to 2% is in the top ten.

This TCR derives from a man younger than 30 in good health. Some clones in this sample may be carry-over from other donors' samples. The sample consisted of naive CD8+ T cells from PBMCs. J is TRBJ2-3 and V is TRBV27; D not resolved. The CDR3 region has the DNA TGTGCCAGCAGTTTATCGCCGCACCCTATGAGCACAGATACGCAGTATTTT. Its protein product is CASSLSPHPMSTDTQYF.